The TCR beta chain described here comes from a study of T cell repertoires in cytomegalovirus infection. Study-wide background: Recently identified HLA-C-restricted CMV epitopes were among the peptides used. Through public TCR beta signatures, both CMV infection and matching HLA type were indicated. Whole-study results and caveats: CMV-specific HLA-C-restricted TCR beta clonotypes dominated the ex vivo response. Frequencies of public TCR beta families were cumulated, and this identified carriers of CMV plus the relevant HLA.

Note on this clonotype: Its antigen is unknown.

The V end lost 3 bases, the J end lost 8 bases, and 11 bases lay between the germline ends. The CDR3 length is 14 residues. TCRdb fed the reads into MiXCR, producing one record per CDR3 protein. This table holds 110,000 or so distinct CDR3 sequences, around 30% found once. The chain employs TRBV12-3 or TRBV12-4 and TRBJ1-6, with D perhaps matching TRBD1 (6 bases). The sequences come from CD8+ T cells from cultured PBMCs, collected from culture after CMV antigen stimulation. This TCR was recovered from a human donor in good health (CMV status not recorded). Some clones in this sample may be carry-over from other donors' samples. The CDR3 DNA reads TGTGCCAGCAGTTTGGGGGAGGGGGATTCACCCCTCCACTTT. It codes for CASSLGEGDSPLHF.